One T cell receptor beta chain is described in this entry. This entry comes from a study of blood T cell repertoires in COVID-19. In the study overall: Acute and convalescent COVID-19 samples came from the United States, Italy and Spain. T cells, B-cell-depleted T cells, or PBMCs supplied cDNA or gDNA.

In the authors' methods: Estimation of nucleated cell counts was performed using reference gene primer amplification. Using immunoSEQ multiplex PCR, the repertoire was profiled, and TCRdb retains in-frame clones only, with some absent. D and trimming were read from the DNA, whereas the V and J calls and clone size are those reported in that table. The sample lists around 380,000 clones; roughly 80% were seen once. CDR1 is LNHDA, CDR2 SQIVND, per germline (reference sequence). Trimming pared 7 bases from V and 4 bases from J, leaving 4 bases between. The CDR3 covers 11 residues. The V call is TRBV19, the J call TRBJ2-2; D uncertain. This TCR was recovered from a human donor with acute or convalescent COVID-19. The donor label of this sample is uncertain. The sequencing input was peripheral blood. The CDR3: CASTFTGELFF. In nucleotides, the CDR3 is TGTGCCAGTACCTTCACCGGGGAGCTGTTTTTT.